This T cell receptor beta chain comes out of a study of T cells in Graves' hyperthyroidism and ophthalmopathy. General observations from the study: It was a median roughly six months before onset that the model predicted ophthalmopathy.

Germline V lookup: CDR1 SGHTA, CDR2 FQGNSA. This CDR3 is 16 amino acids long. V was pared by 1 base and J by 0 bases, with 9 bases between. RNA transcripts yielded amplified TCR beta CDR3 regions. Primed by the HTBI set, a first-round RT-PCR was run on the TCR CDR3. TCRdb itself ran the multiplex PCR reads through MiXCR, one entry per CDR3 protein. This table holds nearly 600,000 distinct CDR3 sequences, 14% found once. Ophthalmopathy patients showed a Clinical Activity Score of at least 3, NOSPECS grade of at least 4 and duration under 3 months. Exclusion criteria comprised uncontrolled infection, other autoimmune disease, pregnancy or lactation. Cells are PBMCs isolated from 10 ml of fresh blood. This clonotype was seen at least ten times. What it recognizes is unknown.

The sample was blood. The TCR was taken from a woman aged 18 to 35 with Graves' ophthalmopathy. V and J are TRBV7-2 and TRBJ2-2; D remains unclear. The DNA of the CDR3 is TGTGCCAGCAGCTTAGGATTTAGGGCGAACACCGGGGAGCTGTTTTTT. This sequence encodes CASSLGFRANTGELFF. Filled out from reference TRBV7-2 and TRBJ2-2, the complete variable domain reads GAGVSQSPSNKVTEKGKDVELRCDPISGHTALYWYRQSLGQGLEFLIYFQGNSAPDKSGLPSDRFSAERTGGSVSTLTIQRTQQEDSAVYLCASSLGFRANTGELFFGEGSRLTVL.